This is a list of T cell receptor beta chains from one sample in a study of blood T cell repertoires in COVID-19. Sequenced by immunoSEQ multiplex PCR; TCRdb stores in-frame clones only, minus some. The table records approximately 250,000 clones, roughly 86% of them present only once. Sequenced sample: peripheral blood. These receptor sequences come from a man aged 40-49 years with active or convalescent COVID-19. CDR3s include the opening cysteine and the closing phenylalanine or tryptophan. D genes are given only for firm matches. Clone size, where shown, is once, few, many, or a class for clones that have expanded.

-,-,TRBJ1-6,TRBV19,CASSPPGRGYNSPLHF,TGTGCCAGTAGTCCGCCAGGCAGGGGCTACAATTCACCCCTCCACTTT
-,-,TRBJ2-5,TRBV5-6,CASSLDREWTQYF,TGTGCCAGCAGCTTGGACAGGGAATGGACCCAGTACTTC
TRBD1,once,TRBJ1-2,TRBV5-1,CASSPGGTGVGYTF,TGCGCCAGCAGCCCCGGTGGGACAGGGGTTGGCTACACCTTC
-,-,TRBJ1-2,TRBV30,CAWRMLLAGYTF,TGTGCCTGGAGAATGTTACTAGCTGGCTACACCTTC
-,once,TRBJ2-1,TRBV11-2,CASSLVRETIEQFF,TGTGCCAGCAGCTTAGTCCGGGAGACTATTGAGCAGTTCTTC
TRBD1,-,TRBJ2-7,TRBV11-3,CASSLTGTGYDEQYF,TGTGCCAGCAGCTTAACCGGGACAGGGTACGACGAGCAGTACTTC
TRBD1,-,TRBJ1-5,TRBV27,CASSLAQGASNQPQHF,TGTGCCAGCAGCTTGGCACAGGGGGCGAGCAATCAGCCCCAGCATTTT
TRBD1,once,TRBJ2-4,TRBV6-2/TRBV6-3,CASSCPRDRGQLQYF,TGTGCCAGCAGTTGTCCCCGGGACAGGGGGCAACTTCAGTACTTC
-,-,TRBJ2-1,TRBV5-1,CASSPQSEDEQFF,TGCGCCAGCAGCCCTCAAAGCGAGGATGAGCAGTTCTTC
-,once,TRBJ2-2,TRBV5-6,CASRRAAGRKNTGELFF,TGTGCCAGCCGCCGAGCGGCAGGGAGGAAAAACACCGGGGAGCTGTTTTTT
TRBD1,-,TRBJ1-3,TRBV6-5,CASRRDRGNTIYF,TGTGCCAGCCGACGGGACAGAGGAAACACCATATATTTT
TRBD1,-,TRBJ1-6,TRBV6-5,CASSYDRGPSPLHF,TGTGCCAGCAGTTACGACAGGGGGCCTTCACCCCTCCACTTT
-,-,TRBJ1-5,TRBV6-5,CASRGGASNQPQHF,TGTGCCAGCAGGGGGGGGGCAAGCAATCAGCCCCAGCATTTT
TRBD1,-,TRBJ1-4,TRBV6-5,CASRSLTGVGEKLFF,TGTGCCAGCAGGAGCCTGACAGGGGTAGGAGAAAAACTGTTTTTT
-,-,TRBJ1-1,TRBV18,CASSRDPGDTEAFF,TGTGCCAGCTCACGGGACCCGGGGGACACTGAAGCTTTCTTT
-,-,TRBJ2-1,TRBV11-3,CASSLLGTGDHEQFF,TGTGCCAGCAGCTTACTAGGGACGGGGGATCATGAGCAGTTCTTC
-,-,TRBJ1-2,TRBV21-1,CASSKDGRGSNYGYTF,TGTGCCAGCAGCAAAGATGGGCGGGGCAGCAACTATGGCTACACCTTC
TRBD2,-,TRBJ2-7,TRBV3-1/TRBV3-2,CASSPAGTSVHEQYF,TGTGCCAGCAGCCCGGCCGGGACTAGCGTCCACGAGCAGTACTTC
TRBD2,-,TRBJ2-1,TRBV18,CASSPLAGGGNEQFF,TGTGCCAGCTCTCCCCTAGCGGGAGGGGGTAATGAGCAGTTCTTC
-,-,TRBJ1-1,TRBV11-2,CASSFHMNEAFF,TGTGCCAGCAGCTTTCACATGAATGAAGCTTTCTTT
TRBD1,-,TRBJ1-3,TRBV30,CAWSVQGARRGNTIYF,TGTGCCTGGAGTGTACAGGGGGCGCGGCGAGGAAACACCATATATTTT
-,-,TRBJ2-3,TRBV21-1,CASSNSFRDRGRTDTQYF,TGTGCCAGCAGCAATTCCTTCCGGGACAGGGGACGGACAGATACGCAGTATTTT
TRBD2,-,TRBJ2-5,TRBV7-7,CASSLARTSGRGRETQYF,TGTGCTAGCAGCTTAGCCCGGACTAGCGGGAGAGGACGGGAGACCCAGTACTTC
-,-,TRBJ2-3,TRBV27,CASSLWGRSTDTQYF,TGTGCCAGCAGTTTATGGGGCAGGAGCACAGATACGCAGTATTTT
-,-,TRBJ2-2,TRBV10-3,CAISPSGDGTGELFF,TGTGCCATCAGCCCATCAGGGGATGGCACCGGGGAGCTGTTTTTT
-,-,TRBJ1-2,TRBV28,CASTRPDSVARYTF,TGTGCCAGCACCCGCCCCGATTCAGTGGCTCGCTACACCTTC
-,-,TRBJ2-7,TRBV19,CASSPNILDEQYF,TGTGCCAGTAGTCCGAACATACTAGACGAGCAGTACTTC
-,-,TRBJ2-7,TRBV5-6,CASSNAGSGYEQYF,TGTGCCAGCAGTAATGCGGGGAGCGGGTACGAGCAGTACTTC
-,-,TRBJ1-1,TRBV14,CASKMLSVNTEAFF,TGTGCCAGCAAAATGTTGTCGGTGAACACTGAAGCTTTCTTT
TRBD1,-,TRBJ1-6,TRBV19,CASSIKTGRSPLHF,TGTGCCAGTAGTATAAAGACAGGGCGCTCACCCCTCCACTTT
TRBD2,once,TRBJ2-3,TRBV19,CASSIQTSGSGDTQYF,TGTGCCAGTAGTATCCAGACTAGCGGGAGCGGAGATACGCAGTATTTT
TRBD1,-,TRBJ1-6,TRBV7-9,CASSPGGQGKSPLHF,TGTGCCAGCAGCCCGGGGGGACAGGGGAAATCACCCCTCCACTTT
TRBD1,-,TRBJ2-7,TRBV14,CASSYRGGLYEQYF,TGTGCCAGCAGCTACAGGGGCGGACTCTACGAGCAGTACTTC
TRBD2,-,TRBJ2-2,TRBV6-5,CASRLASYTGELFF,TGTGCCAGCAGACTAGCGTCTTACACCGGGGAGCTGTTTTTT
TRBD2,-,TRBJ2-4,TRBV29-1,CSASPGGKNIQYF,TGCAGCGCAAGTCCGGGGGGCAAAAACATTCAGTACTTC
-,-,TRBJ1-4,TRBV9,CASSSYGSNEKLFF,TGTGCCAGCAGTAGCTACGGGAGTAATGAAAAACTGTTTTTT
TRBD1,-,TRBJ1-1,TRBV19,CASSIVGQGVALNTEAFF,TGTGCCAGTAGTATTGTGGGACAGGGGGTAGCATTGAACACTGAAGCTTTCTTT
TRBD1,-,TRBJ2-3,TRBV19,CASSFTGTGGDTQYF,TGTGCCAGTAGTTTTACCGGGACAGGCGGGGATACGCAGTATTTT
-,once,TRBJ2-3,TRBV19,CASSSTVSTDTQYF,TGTGCCAGTAGTAGTACAGTCTCCACAGATACGCAGTATTTT
-,once,TRBJ1-6,TRBV5-6,CASSLPPGSPLHF,TGTGCCAGCAGCCTCCCCCCCGGTTCACCCCTCCACTTT
TRBD1,-,TRBJ2-6,TRBV19,CASSRTGGDSGANVLTF,TGTGCCAGTAGTAGGACAGGGGGAGACTCTGGGGCCAACGTCCTGACTTTC